Listed here are 28 T cell receptor beta chains from one sample, sequenced in a study of CD8 T cells in Susac syndrome. RNA amounts of about 0.5 to 1 ug underwent reverse transcription with random hexamers. TCRdb called the immunoSEQ multiplex PCR reads again in MiXCR, with one record for every CDR3 protein. The data show about 440,000 distinct CDR3 sequences, 85% to 90% seen once. Specimen: CD8+ T cells from PBMCs. The receptors come from a human donor with multiple sclerosis.

CDR3 amino acids: CASGNPGQPNYGYTF. The CDR3 coding sequence is TGTGCTAGTGGTAATCCCGGACAGCCTAACTATGGCTACACCTTC. The chain carries TRBV12-5 and TRBJ1-2, with a weak D call TRBD1 (6 bases). This CDR3 contains 15 residues. V was trimmed by 5 bases and J by 0 bases, leaving 13 bases between them. Germline assignment: CDR1 LGHNT and CDR2 FRNRAP.

The rearrangement links TRBV27 to TRBJ1-2, with 8 positions matching TRBD1. This CDR3 comprises 14 residues. Germline V gives CDR1 MNHEY, CDR2 SMNVEV (reference sequence). With V trimmed by 5 bases and J by 3 bases, 5 bases remained unmatched. CDR3 nucleotide sequence: TGTGCCAGCAGTCGGACAGGGCCGGACTATGGCTACACCTTC. Protein: CASSRTGPDYGYTF.

This clonotype was observed a single time. The V and J genes are TRBV13 and TRBJ1-1, with D uncertain. V was pared by 3 bases and J by 4 bases, with 12 bases between. Germline-derived CDR1 and CDR2 are PRHDT and FYEKMQ (reference sequence). This CDR3 has 14 amino acids. DNA for the CDR3: TGTGCCAGCAGCTTTGGGGATCTGAGCACTGAAGCTTTCTTT. Translating it yields CASSFGDLSTEAFF.

This chain links TRBV7-3 with TRBJ2-1; D ambiguous. The CDR3 is 16 amino acids. CDR1 and CDR2 (germline): SGHTA, FQGTGA. V lost 5 bases and J 0 bases, leaving 14 bases between the germline ends. CDR3 region: CASSPSAPSSYNEQFF. CDR3 DNA sequence: TGTGCCAGCAGCCCCTCAGCCCCGAGCTCCTACAATGAGCAGTTCTTC.

The V call is TRBV6-5, the J call TRBJ1-2; D call uncertain. V was cut by 1 base and J by 0 bases, with 12 bases left in between. This CDR3 spans 16 amino acids. The germline CDR1 and CDR2 sequences are MNHEY and SVGAGI. The CDR3 loop is CASSYWGTGANYGYTF. The DNA for the CDR3 is TGTGCCAGCAGTTACTGGGGAACGGGAGCTAACTATGGCTACACCTTC.

The rearrangement links TRBV14 to TRBJ1-2; no clear D. Trimming shortened V by 1 base and J by 7 bases, and 10 bases separated the two germline ends. There are 13 residues in the CDR3. Germline-derived CDR1 and CDR2 are SGHDN and FVKESK. The CDR3 is CASSQVPASGYTF. The CDR3 bases are TGTGCCAGCAGCCAAGTTCCGGCGTCTGGCTACACCTTC.

The chain uses TRBV20-1 and TRBJ2-7, with TRBD2 as a possible D gene (6 bases). In germline, CDR1 is DFQATT, CDR2 SNEGSKA (reference sequence). The CDR3 contains 13 residues. V was clipped by 5 bases and J by 3 bases, with 14 bases between them. CDR3 loop: CSAGPGTFYEQYF. As DNA, the CDR3 is TGCAGTGCTGGGCCCGGGACTTTCTACGAGCAGTACTTC.

The chain carries TRBV3-1 and TRBJ2-1; 15 positions agree with TRBD2. The CDR3 contains 17 residues. The ends lost 0 bases at V and 6 bases at J; junction bases unmatched: 3. Germline lookup yields CDR1 LGHDT and CDR2 YNNKEL (reference sequence). The CDR3 reads CASSQDQGLAGGNEQFF. Written as DNA, the CDR3 is TGTGCCAGCAGCCAAGATCAGGGACTAGCGGGAGGCAATGAGCAGTTCTTC.

This chain connects TRBV12-3 or TRBV12-4 to TRBJ1-3; D gene uncertain. The CDR3 is 15 residues long. V lost 6 bases to trimming and J lost 4 bases, with 16 bases between them. As DNA, the CDR3 is TGTGCCAGCAGACTCAAGGGAAGAGCAGGAAACACCATATATTTT. Translation: CASRLKGRAGNTIYF.

The gene calls are TRBV4-1 and TRBJ1-1; 7 positions agree with TRBD1. CDR1 MGHRA and CDR2 YSYEKL come from the germline V gene. V shed 4 bases, J shed 5 bases, and the junction held 10 bases outside the gene matches. The CDR3 loop spans 15 amino acids. CDR3 sequence: CASSPTRQGWTEAFF. Written as DNA, the CDR3 is TGCGCCAGCAGCCCAACCCGACAGGGTTGGACTGAAGCTTTCTTT.

The chain joins TRBV2 to TRBJ2-2; TRBD1 aligns across 7 bases. Germline loops: CDR1 SNHLY, CDR2 FYNNEI. Trimming took 6 bases from V and 4 from J; bases not matched to a gene: 8. The CDR3 runs 15 residues. In nucleotides, the CDR3 is TGTGCCAGCAGCCCTCGGGACAGTCGCACCGGGGAGCTGTTTTTT. Its protein product is CASSPRDSRTGELFF.

V gene TRBV28 combines with J gene TRBJ2-7; D unclear. There are 14 residues in the CDR3. The germline CDR1 and CDR2 sequences are MDHEN and SYDVKM. V lost 3 bases and J 3 bases, leaving 12 bases between the germline ends. The CDR3 loop reads CASSLFKFNYEQYF. The CDR3 DNA is TGTGCCAGCAGTTTGTTTAAGTTTAACTACGAGCAGTACTTC. The complete variable domain, with remaining parts taken from reference TRBV28 and TRBJ2-7, reads DVKVTQSSRYLVKRTGEKVFLECVQDMDHENMFWYRQDPGLGLRLIYFSYDVKMKEKGDIPEGYSVSREKKERFSLILESASTNQTSMYLCASSLFKFNYEQYFGPGTRLTVT.

This clonotype has a handful of counts. The chain has TRBV6-2 or TRBV6-3 and TRBJ1-1, with 8 bases matching TRBD1. V dropped 3 bases and J dropped 4; count of bases not matched to a gene: 10. The CDR3 runs 16 residues. Germline assignment: CDR1 MNHEY and CDR2 SVGEGT. The CDR3 coding sequence is TGTGCCAGCAGTTATATCCCCCAGGGGGCTGGCACTGAAGCTTTCTTT. Its translation: CASSYIPQGAGTEAFF.

The chain employs TRBV9 and TRBJ2-5, with TRBD1 as a possible D gene (6 bases). The V gene lost 1 base and the J gene lost 1 base, with 11 bases spanning the gap. Germline CDR1 is SGDLS and CDR2 is YYNGEE. This CDR3 contains 15 residues. CDR3 in DNA: TGTGCCAGCAGCGTAAGGGGCAGGGGCCAAGAGACCCAGTACTTC. It translates to CASSVRGRGQETQYF.

This rearrangement joins TRBV30 to TRBJ2-7; 7 nucleotides line up with TRBD1. The CDR3 length is 12 residues. The V gene end was trimmed by 5 bases and the J gene end by 2 bases; junction bases not matched to a gene: 3. Looked up from germline, CDR1 is GTSNPN and CDR2 is SVGIG (reference sequence). This CDR3 is CAWQGVTYEQYF. As DNA, the CDR3 is TGTGCCTGGCAGGGGGTAACCTACGAGCAGTACTTC.

The chain carries TRBV6-1 and TRBJ2-1; no clear D. CDR3 length: 15 amino acids. Germline CDR1 MNHNS, CDR2 SASEGT. Deletions cut 3 bases from V and 4 bases from J, with 13 bases between. The CDR3 DNA sequence: TGTGCCAGCAGTGATGTCCCCACCTTGTACAATGAGCAGTTCTTC. It is translated as CASSDVPTLYNEQFF.

This clonotype has more than one count but fewer than ten. The V call is TRBV3-1, the J call TRBJ1-2; tentatively, D is TRBD1 (6 bases). The V and J ends lost 3 bases and 0 bases respectively, with 8 bases between them. Looked up from germline, CDR1 is LGHDT and CDR2 is YNNKEL (reference sequence). This CDR3 contains 14 residues. CDR3 in amino acids: CASSQGAANYGYTF. The CDR3 nucleotides read TGTGCCAGCAGCCAGGGGGCGGCTAACTATGGCTACACCTTC. Full variable domain (rest looked up from reference TRBV3-1 and TRBJ1-2): DTAVSQTPKYLVTQMGNDKSIKCEQNLGHDTMYWYKQDSKKFLKIMFSYNNKELIINETVPNRFSPKSPDKAHLNLHINSLELGDSAVYFCASSQGAANYGYTFGSGTRLTVV.

This clonotype was picked up one time. The rearrangement uses TRBV6-5 and TRBJ2-2; TRBD2 matches at 9 bases. With 0 bases clipped from V and 3 bases from J, the junction kept 8 bases outside the gene matches. This CDR3 spans 18 amino acids. CDR1 MNHEY and CDR2 SVGAGI come from the germline V gene. CDR3 sequence reads: CASSYSVLREGYTGELFF. In DNA form, the CDR3 reads TGTGCCAGCAGTTACTCGGTTTTGCGGGAGGGGTACACCGGGGAGCTGTTTTTT.

The CDR3 DNA reads as TGTGCCAGCAGTTTACCGGGACAAGAGTACGAGCAGTACTTC. This encodes CASSLPGQEYEQYF. The chain uses TRBV27 and TRBJ2-7, with D possibly matching TRBD1 (6 bases). Trimming removed 2 bases at V and 4 bases at J, with 12 bases between. The CDR3 spans 14 residues. Germline V CDR1 and CDR2: MNHEY, SMNVEV (reference sequence).

CDR3 in DNA: TGCGCCAGCAGTGAAAGTTTCACTGAAGCTTTCTTT. It encodes CASSESFTEAFF. The chain has TRBV10-2 and TRBJ1-1; D is uncertain. This CDR3 is built from 12 residues. Germline assignment: CDR1 WSHSY and CDR2 SAAADI. The V end lost 3 bases, the J end lost 4 bases, and 6 bases lay between the germline ends.

The rearrangement links TRBV28 to TRBJ2-7; TRBD2 is a possible D gene (5 bases). CDR1 MDHEN and CDR2 SYDVKM come from the germline V gene. The CDR3 spans 13 residues. Trimming left V 2 bases short and J 5 bases short, with 10 bases between. The CDR3 reads CASSLRSGDEQYF. In DNA form, the CDR3 reads TGTGCCAGCAGTTTAAGGTCCGGGGACGAGCAGTACTTC.

This chain uses TRBV4-1 with TRBJ2-7, with D perhaps matching TRBD1 (6 bases). Trimming removed 0 bases at V and 4 bases at J, with 13 bases between. CDR1 and CDR2 (germline): MGHRA, YSYEKL. The CDR3 length is 15 residues. CDR3 residues: CASSQDPGRGYEQYF. In DNA, the CDR3 is TGCGCCAGCAGCCAAGATCCAGGCAGGGGTTACGAGCAGTACTTC.

This rearrangement joins TRBV30 to TRBJ1-1, with a possible D match to TRBD1 (5 bases). The germline CDR1 and CDR2 sequences are GTSNPN and SVGIG (reference sequence). Trimming took 4 bases from V and 7 from J, leaving 13 bases between them. CDR3 length equals 12 residues. In DNA form, the CDR3 reads TGTGCCTGGACATTACTGGGGGTTGAAGCTTTCTTT. Protein sequence: CAWTLLGVEAFF.

The chain carries TRBV14 and TRBJ2-1; D is unresolved. The CDR3 has 15 residues. Per the germline V gene, CDR1 is SGHDN and CDR2 is FVKESK. Trimming removed 2 bases at V and 2 bases at J, with 10 bases between. CDR3 nucleotides: TGTGCCAGCAGCCAATGGCGGTCCCCCTACAATGAGCAGTTCTTC. It specifies CASSQWRSPYNEQFF.

This sequence joins TRBV29-1 and TRBJ2-7; tentative D call: TRBD1 (5 bases). The length of the CDR3 is 13 residues. Germline CDR1 SQVTM, CDR2 ANQGSEA. Deletions cut 6 bases from V and 3 bases from J, with 15 bases between. The CDR3 DNA is TGCAGCGTGGGCCAGGACACCCTCTACGAGCAGTACTTC. This gives the protein CSVGQDTLYEQYF.

The chain uses TRBV5-1 and TRBJ2-2; TRBD2 might be the D (5 bases). Germline assignment: CDR1 SGHRS and CDR2 YFSETQ. The CDR3 contains 15 residues. With 2 bases removed from V and 3 bases from J, the gap between germline ends came to 11 bases. CDR3 DNA: TGCGCCAGCAGCTTTTCACTAGTCGACACCGGGGAGCTGTTTTTT. Its translation is CASSFSLVDTGELFF.

The rearrangement joins TRBV5-4 to TRBJ2-2; D tentatively fits TRBD1 or TRBD2 (5 bases each). This CDR3 is 15 amino acids long. CDR1 and CDR2 from the germline V gene are SGHNT and YYREEE (reference sequence). With 7 bases removed from V and 1 base from J, the gap between germline ends came to 14 bases. The CDR3 loop reads CASFTWGKNTGELFF. Written as DNA, the CDR3 is TGTGCCAGCTTTACGTGGGGGAAGAACACCGGGGAGCTGTTTTTT.

J is TRBJ1-1 and V is TRBV15, with 7 bases fitting TRBD1. CDR1 LNHNV and CDR2 YYDKDF come from the germline V gene (reference sequence). CDR3 length equals 17 residues. V was pared by 0 bases and J by 2 bases, with 9 bases of the junction left unmatched. The CDR3 region has the DNA TGTGCCACCAGCAGAGATCCAACAACAGGGGAAAACACTGAAGCTTTCTTT. It encodes CATSRDPTTGENTEAFF.